This TCR beta chain came from a study of graft-versus-host responses after intestinal transplantation. Study details: The recipients all started with anti-thymocyte globulin induction and then took tacrolimus and steroids for around three years. Study-level results: GvH clonotypes were identified within recipient marrow, with a subset emerging first in ileum or blood. High graft-versus-host to host-versus-graft clonal ratios were seen in allografts of patients with graft-donor T cell macrochimerism.

The protocol was immunoSEQ multiplex PCR, while the TCRdb copy is restricted to in-frame clones and leaves out a portion. The sample shows 60,000 to 75,000 clones, roughly nine tenths of them seen only once. As regards this clone: No antigen is known for it.

This CDR3 contains 17 residues. The germline CDR1 and CDR2 sequences are MNHEY and SMNVEV (reference sequence). Trimming stripped 5 bases from V and 1 base from J, with 15 bases between. The source material was unstimulated CD8+ T cells sorted from spleen or lymph node cells, sampled before intestinal transplant. V gene TRBV27 combines with J gene TRBJ2-6; TRBD2 might be the D (6 bases). This clonotype originated in a human donor who received an intestinal transplant. CDR3 in DNA: TGTGCCAGCAGTCGAGGGACTGCTCGATCTGGGGCCAACGTCCTGACTTTC. It translates to CASSRGTARSGANVLTF.